The sequence of this TCR beta chain was determined in a study of shared clonotypes between healthy human individuals. Sequenced by immunoSEQ multiplex PCR; TCRdb stores in-frame clones only, minus some. The table lists roughly 2 million clones, around 95% of them singletons. Sequencing was carried out using naive CD4+ T cells sorted from blood. Subset meaning: CD45RA+ positively selected. The origin of this receptor is a man aged 18 to 29 in good health.

The CDR3 loop is CASSTRQGIGAFF. CDR3 sequence (DNA): TGTGCCAGCAGTACCCGACAGGGTATTGGAGCTTTCTTT. The rearrangement links TRBV7-6 to TRBJ1-1, with 7 positions matching TRBD1. This CDR3 contains 13 residues. Germline trimming cut 6 bases from V and 10 bases from J; bases unmatched to any gene: 11. CDR1 is SGHVS, CDR2 FNYEAQ, per germline. The whole variable domain, filled in from reference TRBV7-6 and TRBJ1-1, reads GAGVSQSPRYKVTKRGQDVALRCDPISGHVSLYWYRQALGQGPEFLTYFNYEAQQDKSGLPNDRFSAERPEGSISTLTIQRTEQRDSAMYRCASSTRQGIGAFFGQGTRLTVV.